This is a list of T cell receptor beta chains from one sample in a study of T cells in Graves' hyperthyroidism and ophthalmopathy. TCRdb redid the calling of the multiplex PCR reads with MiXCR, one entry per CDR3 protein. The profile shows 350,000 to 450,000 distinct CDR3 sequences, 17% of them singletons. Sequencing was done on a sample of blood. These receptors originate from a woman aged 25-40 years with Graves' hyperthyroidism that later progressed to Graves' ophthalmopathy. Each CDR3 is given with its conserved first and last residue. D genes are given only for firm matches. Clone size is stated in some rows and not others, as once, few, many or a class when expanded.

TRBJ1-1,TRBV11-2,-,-,CASSGARKNTEAFF,TGTGCCAGCAGTGGAGCACGAAAGAACACTGAAGCTTTCTTT
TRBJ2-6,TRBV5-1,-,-,CASSLGYILPSGANVLTF,TGCGCCAGCAGCTTGGGCTACATCCTGCCCTCTGGGGCCAACGTCCTGACTTTC
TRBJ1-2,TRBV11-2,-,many,CASSLTGVGGYTF,TGTGCCAGCAGCTTAACGGGGGTCGGCGGCTACACCTTC
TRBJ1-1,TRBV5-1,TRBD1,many,CASSLGTGQGNTEAFF,TGCGCCAGCAGCTTGGGGACAGGTCAGGGGAACACTGAAGCTTTCTTT
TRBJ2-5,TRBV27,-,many,CASSYGIQETQYF,TGTGCCAGCAGTTACGGGATCCAAGAGACCCAGTACTTC
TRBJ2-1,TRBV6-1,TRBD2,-,CASSLRGGREFGNEQFF,TGTGCCAGCAGTCTTCGGGGGGGCAGGGAGTTTGGGAATGAGCAGTTCTTC
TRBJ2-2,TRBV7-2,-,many,CASSFVGELFF,TGTGCCAGCAGCTTTGTGGGGGAGCTGTTTTTT
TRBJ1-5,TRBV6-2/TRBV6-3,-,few,CASWAPRQFSNQPQHF,TGTGCCAGCTGGGCCCCTCGACAGTTTAGCAATCAGCCCCAGCATTTT
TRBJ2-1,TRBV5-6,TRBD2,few,CASSFPESGLAGANEQFF,TGTGCCAGCAGCTTCCCGGAATCCGGACTAGCGGGAGCCAATGAGCAGTTCTTC
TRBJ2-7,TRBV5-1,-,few,CASRLYSVSYEQYF,TGCGCCAGCAGACTATACAGCGTCTCCTACGAGCAGTACTTC